The 18 T cell receptor beta chains below were found in one sample sequenced in a study of T cell repertoires in cytomegalovirus infection. These receptors have no known antigen. TCRdb itself ran the reads through MiXCR, one entry per CDR3 protein. The sample comprises approximately 340,000 distinct CDR3 sequences, roughly 28% of which are singletons, and 20% rests with the top ten. The material sequenced was cultured PBMCs, taken from culture after CMV antigen stimulation. These receptors were obtained from a human donor in good health (CMV status not recorded). Some clones in this sample may be carry-over from other donors' samples.

Only a few counts were recorded for this clonotype. This chain connects TRBV7-2 to TRBJ2-5, with 10 bases identical to TRBD2. V lost 5 bases to trimming and J lost 0 bases; unmatched junction nucleotides: 18. Germline CDR1 SGHTA, CDR2 FQGNSA. The CDR3 contains 20 residues. CDR3 region: CASSPMGSGRANLYQETQYF. DNA for the CDR3: TGTGCCAGCAGCCCGATGGGGAGCGGGAGGGCCAATCTGTACCAAGAGACCCAGTACTTC.

This chain joins TRBV7-3 and TRBJ2-3, with unresolved D. V lost 2 bases and J 3 bases, leaving 12 bases between the germline ends. CDR1 is SGHTA and CDR2 is FQGTGA in the germline V gene. There are 15 residues in the CDR3. The CDR3 sequence: CASSLSPLGTDTQYF. CDR3 DNA sequence: TGTGCCAGCAGCTTATCGCCACTTGGGACAGATACGCAGTATTTT.

V is TRBV19 and J is TRBJ1-2, with D uncertain. The length of the CDR3 is 13 residues. Germline CDR1 LNHDA, CDR2 SQIVND (reference sequence). CDR3 coding DNA: TGTGCTACTAAGGGCGGCATTAACTATGGCTACACCTTC. Translated, it gives CATKGGINYGYTF.

V gene TRBV19 combines with J gene TRBJ1-1; 7 bases map to TRBD1. V dropped 3 bases and J dropped 1; count of bases not matched to a gene: 2. The CDR3 consists of 14 residues. Germline CDR1 is LNHDA and CDR2 is SQIVND (reference sequence). The DNA of the CDR3 is TGTGCCAGTAGTATGAAGGGGGCGAACACTGAAGCTTTCTTT. Translation: CASSMKGANTEAFF.

This clonotype turned up a few times. V and J are TRBV19 and TRBJ1-2; D may be TRBD1 (6 bases). Germline assignment: CDR1 LNHDA and CDR2 SQIVND (reference sequence). V was pared by 7 bases and J by 6 bases, with 12 bases between. CDR3 length: 12 amino acids. The CDR3 region is CASTDDRNGYTF. The DNA for the CDR3 is TGTGCCAGTACCGACGACAGGAATGGCTACACCTTC.

This chain uses TRBV9 with TRBJ1-5; perhaps TRBD1 as D (5 bases). Per the germline V gene, CDR1 is SGDLS and CDR2 is YYNGEE. Trimming removed 3 bases from V and 6 bases from J, with 10 bases in between. The CDR3 length is 13 residues. This CDR3 reads CASSGEGLQPQHF. The DNA of the CDR3 is TGTGCCAGCAGCGGGGAGGGACTTCAGCCCCAGCATTTT.

This clonotype came up a few times. V is TRBV18 and J is TRBJ2-1; TRBD1 might be the D (6 bases). There are 15 residues in the CDR3. Germline CDR1 and CDR2: KGHSH and LQKENI. V shed 3 bases and J shed 6 bases, with 15 bases lying between them. Here the CDR3 reads CASSPQGPLGNEQFF. CDR3 in DNA: TGTGCCAGCTCACCGCAGGGGCCCCTGGGCAATGAGCAGTTCTTC.

This clonotype was found a few times. This rearrangement joins TRBV19 to TRBJ2-1; 9 bases are a match to TRBD2. This CDR3 is built from 15 residues. In germline, CDR1 is LNHDA, CDR2 SQIVND (reference sequence). Losses at the gene ends were 6 bases for V and 6 bases for J; bases not matched to a gene: 9. The CDR3 DNA sequence: TGTGCCAGTAGGCCCCCGGGACTAGCCTCCAATGAGCAGTTCTTC. Protein sequence: CASRPPGLASNEQFF. Full variable domain (missing parts from reference TRBV19 and TRBJ2-1): DGGITQSPKYLFRKEGQNVTLSCEQNLNHDAMYWYRQDPGQGLRLIYYSQIVNDFQKGDIAEGYSVSREKKESFPLTVTSAQKNPTAFYLCASRPPGLASNEQFFGPGTRLTVL.

This chain links TRBV12-3 or TRBV12-4 with TRBJ1-1; no definite D call. The CDR3 extends over 13 amino acids. V lost 2 bases to trimming and J lost 9 bases, with 13 bases between them. CDR3 in amino acids: CASSLSTDWQAFF. CDR3 in DNA: TGTGCCAGCAGTTTATCGACTGACTGGCAAGCTTTCTTT.

This clonotype was observed a handful of times. The chain links TRBV11-2 to TRBJ2-6, with D possibly being TRBD1 (6 bases). V was pared by 1 base and J by 4 bases, with 11 bases between. There are 16 residues in the CDR3. The V gene's germline CDR1 is SGHAT and CDR2 FQNNGV. CDR3 bases: TGTGCCAGCAGCTTAGGGGCAGGGGTCGGGGCCAACGTCCTGACTTTC. Protein sequence: CASSLGAGVGANVLTF.

The rearrangement joins TRBV7-9 to TRBJ2-3; a weak D match, TRBD2 (6 bases). CDR1 and CDR2 from the germline V gene are SEHNR and FQNEAQ (reference sequence). Trimming removed 4 bases from V and 2 bases from J, with 10 bases in between. The CDR3 consists of 14 residues. CDR3 in amino acids: CASSSGDSTDTQYF. CDR3 nucleotides: TGTGCCAGCAGCTCCGGGGACTCCACAGATACGCAGTATTTT.

This clonotype was seen only a few times. This chain links TRBV9 with TRBJ1-2; TRBD1 agrees at 7 bases. Germline lookup yields CDR1 SGDLS and CDR2 YYNGEE. This CDR3 contains 16 residues. Trimming at V came to 0 bases and at J to 3 bases, leaving 8 bases not matched to a gene. The CDR3 region has the DNA TGTGCCAGCAGCGTAGAATCTACAGGGGATCACTATGGCTACACCTTC. The encoded protein is CASSVESTGDHYGYTF.

This clonotype was seen only a few times. V gene TRBV11-2 combines with J gene TRBJ2-1; 9 bases match TRBD1. Germline CDR1 reads SGHAT; CDR2 reads FQNNGV. V was clipped by 4 bases and J by 12 bases; unmatched bases: 1. The CDR3 has 11 residues. Here the CDR3 DNA reads TGTGCCAGCAGCTGGGACAGGGTGCAGTTCTTC. Protein product: CASSWDRVQFF.

A few counts support this clonotype. The V and J genes are TRBV7-2 and TRBJ2-2; 8 positions agree with TRBD1. The CDR3 is 16 amino acids. J was trimmed by 3 bases and V by 3 bases; bases with no gene match: 6. Germline CDR1 reads SGHTA; CDR2 reads FQGNSA. As DNA, the CDR3 is TGTGCCAGCAGCTTCCCGGACAGGGTGGACACCGGGGAGCTGTTTTTT. Its translation: CASSFPDRVDTGELFF.

V usage is TRBV12-3 or TRBV12-4 and J usage is TRBJ2-3, with D uncertain. Trimming stripped 8 bases from V and 4 bases from J, with 19 bases between. There are 15 residues in the CDR3. The CDR3 sequence is CASRTLLSPSDTQYF. In DNA form, the CDR3 reads TGTGCCAGCCGAACCCTTCTGTCCCCCTCAGATACGCAGTATTTT.

This clonotype showed up just a few times. The gene calls are TRBV7-9 and TRBJ1-1; D call uncertain. CDR1 and CDR2 from the germline V gene are SEHNR and FQNEAQ (reference sequence). The CDR3 runs to 13 residues. Between the trimmed V and J ends, which lost 5 bases and 1 base, there was a span of 8 bases. In DNA, the CDR3 is TGTGCCAGCAGCCCCGCACCGAACACTGAAGCTTTCTTT. It encodes CASSPAPNTEAFF.

In its sample, this clonotype was seen once. One junction end disagrees with the germline gene, perhaps due to a read error. The chain recombines TRBV27 with TRBJ1-2; no definite D call. The germline V gene encodes CDR1 MNHEY and CDR2 SMNVEV (reference sequence). There are 13 residues in the CDR3. CDR3 sequence reads: CASGFQVNYGYTF. The CDR3, as DNA: TGTGCCAGCGGTTTCCAGGTTAACTATGGCTACACCTTC.

This clonotype was seen a few times. The chain is built from TRBV9 and TRBJ2-5, with 9 bases matching TRBD2. V was pared by 0 bases and J by 3 bases, with 9 bases of the junction left unmatched. Germline CDR1 reads SGDLS; CDR2 reads YYNGEE. The CDR3 has 17 residues. CDR3 nucleotide sequence: TGTGCCAGCAGCGTAGACGGGGCGGGGGGGACCAAAGAGACCCAGTACTTC. This encodes CASSVDGAGGTKETQYF.